This T cell receptor (beta chain) was identified in a study of CD8 T cells in Susac syndrome. Looking at the study overall: Active disease was present in roughly 6 of the sequenced Susac syndrome patients, and remission in under 10.

It was negative isolation that provided the CD8+ and CD4+ T cells, whereas TEMRA cells were enriched by FACS. This CDR3 spans 16 amino acids. The V gene's germline CDR1 is LNHNV and CDR2 YYDKDF (reference sequence). V gave up 4 bases and J gave up 7 bases; unmatched junction bases: 10. Random hexamers were used to reverse transcribe the RNA input (about 0.5 to 1 ug). TCRdb re-derived calls from the immunoSEQ multiplex PCR reads in MiXCR, one entry per CDR3 protein. The table lists some 150,000 distinct CDR3 sequences, just under 95% of them singletons, with about 0.14% in the top ten. The chain couples TRBV15 to TRBJ2-2; 9 nucleotides align to TRBD1. This receptor was taken from a human donor with Susac syndrome. Source material: CD4+ T cells from PBMCs. The CDR3 bases are TGTGCCACCAGCAACACAGGGGGCGCGTATCGCGGGGAGCTGTTTTTT. Translated, it gives CATSNTGGAYRGELFF.